The table lists the clone carrying this T cell receptor (beta chain) with many counts. TCR beta CDR3 region amplification was performed from RNA transcripts. During a first-round RT-PCR of the TCR CDR3, the HTBI primer set was used. Using its own MiXCR run on the multiplex PCR reads, TCRdb lists one record per CDR3 protein. The sample lists approximately 740,000 distinct CDR3 sequences, 12% to 15% occurring once. Absence of ophthalmopathy progression within 18 months defined stable Graves' hyperthyroidism. The V end was cut by 2 bases, the J end by 3 bases, with 14 bases between. The CDR3 is 15 residues long. The germline V gene has CDR1 SGHTA and CDR2 FQGNSA. The data stem from a study of T cells in Graves' hyperthyroidism and ophthalmopathy.

This receptor was taken from a young woman with Graves' hyperthyroidism. The sample taken for sequencing was blood. The chain couples TRBV7-2 to TRBJ2-7; D call uncertain. The CDR3 DNA reads as TGTGCCAGCAGCTTATATGGGCACGGTGTCTACGAGCAGTACTTC. Residues: CASSLYGHGVYEQYF.